This T cell receptor beta chain was documented in a study of T-cell reconstitution after alpha-beta-depleted transplantation in children. Study-level points and caveats: Surviving recipient cells, namely T cells and thymic progenitors, were the source of high day-60 TCRbeta diversity in some patients.

Preparation of the TCRbeta library involved a method that used unique molecular identifiers. A single record per CDR3 protein comes from TCRdb applying MiXCR to the PCR reads. The table lists around 960,000 distinct CDR3 sequences, roughly 29% of them singletons. A word on this clonotype: The antigen is undetermined.

The material sequenced was PBMCs, mostly from graft donor cells, taken 360 days after TCRalphabeta/CD19-depleted stem cell transplant. The clonotype originates from a boy less than two years old who had a stem cell transplant for SCID, so the T cells may come from the graft donor.

The CDR3 reads CASSLEGAPLKLFF. Written as DNA, the CDR3 is TGTGCCAGCAGCTTAGAGGGGGCGCCGCTGAAACTGTTTTTT. The rearrangement joins TRBV7-9 to TRBJ1-4; 7 bases agree with TRBD1. Germline V gene sequence: CDR1 SEHNR, CDR2 FQNEAQ (reference sequence). This CDR3 contains 14 residues. Germline trimming cut 1 base from V and 11 bases from J; bases unmatched to any gene: 7.